Each of the 11 T cell receptor beta chains below was sequenced from the same sample in a study of T cell responses to AZD1222 COVID-19 vaccine (dated by TCRdb to the early 2020s). The library was obtained by the immunoSEQ multiplex PCR assay. Held by TCRdb, this immuneACCESS table contains in-frame sequences only and omits some clones. Under half of the omission traces to an unresolved V gene where checked; the cause of the rest is unknown. This sample comprises 95,000 to 100,000 clones, 85% to 90% of them detected only once. The leading ten clones occupy approximately 30% of the sample. The time point label of this sample denotes: baseline before first vaccination. Here the sequenced sample was peripheral blood, taken on day 0 of AZD1222 vaccination. These TCRs come from an adult in good health.

This clone was recorded once. The chain recombines TRBV27 with TRBJ2-2, with a possible D match to TRBD2 (5 bases). Looked up from germline, CDR1 is MNHEY and CDR2 is SMNVEV (reference sequence). This CDR3 region has 14 residues. Trimming shortened V by 7 bases and J by 7 bases, and 16 bases separated the two germline ends. The CDR3 spells CASNMGEGLGELFF. CDR3 DNA sequence: TGTGCCAGCAACATGGGTGAGGGTCTCGGGGAGCTGTTTTTT.

The J gene is TRBJ2-3, the V gene TRBV28; 10 bases agree with TRBD1. J gave up 4 bases and V 5 bases, and 9 bases lay outside the gene matches. Per the germline V gene, CDR1 is MDHEN and CDR2 is SYDVKM. The CDR3 spans 16 residues. The CDR3 protein is CASSTRTGGRADTQYF. The CDR3, as DNA: TGTGCCAGCAGTACCCGGACAGGGGGAAGGGCAGATACGCAGTATTTT.

V and J are TRBV6-5 and TRBJ2-7; no reliable D call. V was pared by 0 bases and J by 1 base, with 10 bases between. Germline CDR1 MNHEY, CDR2 SVGAGI. The CDR3 totals 15 residues. CDR3 coding DNA: TGTGCCAGCAGTTACTCGTTCAGCTTGTCCTACGAGCAGTACTTC. Its translation: CASSYSFSLSYEQYF.

This clone has only a few counts. This chain joins TRBV6-5 and TRBJ2-7, with 7 bases matching TRBD2. The CDR3 spans 15 residues. Trimming at V came to 0 bases and at J to 4 bases, leaving 6 bases not matched to a gene. Germline V gene sequence: CDR1 MNHEY, CDR2 SVGAGI. CDR3 protein: CASSYSSPSGYEQYF. The CDR3 region has the DNA TGTGCCAGCAGTTACTCAAGTCCTAGCGGATACGAGCAGTACTTC.

The CDR3: CASRIGTRGEQYF. The DNA for the CDR3 is TGTGCCAGCAGAATCGGGACTAGGGGTGAGCAGTACTTC. This chain links TRBV12-3 or TRBV12-4 with TRBJ2-7, with TRBD2 identical over 8 bases. The CDR3 has 13 amino acids. The V segment lost 6 bases and the J segment 7 bases; nucleotides outside the gene matches: 8.

The chain has TRBV7-2 and TRBJ1-2; D gene unclear. The V and J ends lost 1 base and 7 bases respectively, with 7 bases between them. Germline V gene sequence: CDR1 SGHTA, CDR2 FQGNSA. This CDR3 comprises 12 residues. CDR3 in amino acids: CASSLEYFGYTF. The CDR3 coding sequence is TGTGCCAGCAGCTTAGAATACTTTGGCTACACCTTC.

The chain has TRBV19 and TRBJ2-7, with 9 bases that match TRBD1. The germline V gene encodes CDR1 LNHDA and CDR2 SQIVND (reference sequence). The CDR3 extends over 15 amino acids. The trim removed 3 bases at V and 3 bases at J, leaving 6 bases unmatched. The CDR3 DNA reads as TGTGCCAGTAGTATTTTCGCGGGACAGGGCTACGAGCAGTACTTC. It translates to CASSIFAGQGYEQYF.

The J gene is TRBJ2-1, the V gene TRBV7-2; maybe TRBD1 (6 bases). V was clipped by 1 base and J by 2 bases, with 12 bases between them. There are 16 residues in the CDR3. Germline V gene lookup returns CDR1 SGHTA and CDR2 FQGNSA. CDR3 residues: CASSLERGITYNEQFF. The CDR3 DNA reads as TGTGCCAGCAGCTTAGAAAGGGGGATTACCTACAATGAGCAGTTCTTC.

This chain uses TRBV6-5 with TRBJ2-7; D is unclear. The CDR3 is 14 amino acids. Between the trimmed V and J ends, which lost 6 bases and 3 bases, there was a span of 15 bases. Per the germline V gene, CDR1 is MNHEY and CDR2 is SVGAGI. The CDR3 DNA sequence: TGTGCCAGCAGCCAGTTGACCCCCCTCTACGAGCAGTACTTC. Protein sequence: CASSQLTPLYEQYF.

The chain uses TRBV4-3 and TRBJ1-1, with TRBD1 matching 7 bases. This CDR3 has 14 amino acids. The V segment lost 0 bases and the J segment 8 bases; nucleotides outside the gene matches: 6. Germline V gives CDR1 LGHNA, CDR2 YSLEER. CDR3 sequence (DNA): TGCGCCAGCAGCCAAGAAGTGAGGGACAGAGAAGCTTTCTTT. This translates into CASSQEVRDREAFF.

This clone was found a few times. The rearrangement joins TRBV25-1 to TRBJ2-7; a possible D gene is TRBD1 (5 bases). With 6 bases removed from V and 5 bases from J, the gap between germline ends came to 11 bases. The CDR3 has 12 residues. Looked up from germline, CDR1 is MGHDK and CDR2 is SYGVNS. The CDR3 spells CASRTQGDEQYF. CDR3 in DNA: TGTGCCAGCAGGACCCAGGGTGACGAGCAGTACTTC.